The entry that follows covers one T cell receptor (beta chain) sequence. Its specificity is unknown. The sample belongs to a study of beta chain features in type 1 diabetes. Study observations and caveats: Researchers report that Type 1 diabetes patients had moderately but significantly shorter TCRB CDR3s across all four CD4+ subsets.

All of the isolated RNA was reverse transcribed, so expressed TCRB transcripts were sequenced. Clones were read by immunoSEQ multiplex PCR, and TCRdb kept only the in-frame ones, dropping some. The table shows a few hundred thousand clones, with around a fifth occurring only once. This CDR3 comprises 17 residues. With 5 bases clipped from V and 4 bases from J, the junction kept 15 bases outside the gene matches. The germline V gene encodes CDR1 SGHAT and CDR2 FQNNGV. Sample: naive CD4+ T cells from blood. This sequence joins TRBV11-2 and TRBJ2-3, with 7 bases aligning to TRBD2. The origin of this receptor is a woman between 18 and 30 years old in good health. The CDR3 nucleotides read TGTGCCAGCAGCCCCCGTGGTCGGGGGGTTATAGCAGATACGCAGTATTTT. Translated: CASSPRGRGVIADTQYF.